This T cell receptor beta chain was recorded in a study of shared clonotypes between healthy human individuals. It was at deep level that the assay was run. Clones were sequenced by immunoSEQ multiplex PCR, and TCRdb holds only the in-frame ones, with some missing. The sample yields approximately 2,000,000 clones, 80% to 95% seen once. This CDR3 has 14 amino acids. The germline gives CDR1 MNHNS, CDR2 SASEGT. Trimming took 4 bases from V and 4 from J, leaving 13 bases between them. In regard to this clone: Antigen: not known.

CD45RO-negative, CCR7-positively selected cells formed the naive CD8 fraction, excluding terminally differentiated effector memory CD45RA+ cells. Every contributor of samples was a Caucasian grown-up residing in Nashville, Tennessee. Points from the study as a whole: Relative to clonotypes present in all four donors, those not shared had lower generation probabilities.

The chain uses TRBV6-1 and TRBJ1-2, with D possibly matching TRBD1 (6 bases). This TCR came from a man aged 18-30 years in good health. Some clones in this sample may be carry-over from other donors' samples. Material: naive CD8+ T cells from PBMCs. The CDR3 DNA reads TGTGCCAGCAGTGTTTATAGGGGGTCCTATGGCTACACCTTC. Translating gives CASSVYRGSYGYTF.